This entry features one T cell receptor beta chain sequence. Its target antigen remains unknown. Qualities for individual bases were not recorded, and no much larger clone is one base off. For TCR Vbeta sequencing, memory CD4+ T cells were sorted ex vivo from the peripheral blood of narcolepsy patients and healthy controls. This record comes from a study of T cells in narcolepsy (dated by TCRdb to between 2017 and 2018). The study in broad terms: The study enrolled patients with narcolepsy type 1 or type 2 (NT1, NT2) together with healthy control donors. To look for autoreactive T cells in narcolepsy patients that target self-antigens of hypocretin neurons (hypocretin, TRIB2), the study used TCR Vbeta sequencing to follow clonotypes in blood and CSF.

The method was the immunoSEQ multiplex PCR assay. Held by TCRdb, this immuneACCESS table contains in-frame sequences only and omits some clones. Under half of the omission traces to an unresolved V gene where checked; the cause of the rest is unknown. For this sample the table gives 30,000 to 35,000 clones, of which approximately 78% were detected only once. Around 2.3% of the sample lies in the top ten. The CDR3 holds 15 amino acids from the cysteine to the phenylalanine. The DNA shown is the 45-base CDR3, in frame from base 1. CDR1 and CDR2 were assigned from the germline V gene (reference sequence) as SGHNT and YYREEE. The V end gives up 4 bases and the J end 5 bases, leaving 6 bases in the junction not matched to a gene. General conclusions and limits of the study: Patients and controls had similar numbers of sequenced blood memory CD4+ clonotypes, with averages of approximately 40,000 in patients and 30,000 to 35,000 in controls. Autoreactive clonotypes were reported to be detected serially in the blood of the same patients and of different patients, but not in the blood of healthy controls. No sequences matching autoreactive T cell clones were present in some of the blood memory CD4+ repertoires from patients and controls. HCRT-specific and TRIB2-specific autoreactive clonotypes were highlighted in plots that compared CD4+ T cell clonotypes in CSF versus blood from the same patient.

Recombination linked TRBV5-4 to TRBJ2-5, and 12 bases in between align with TRBD2. This TCR derives from a human donor with narcolepsy. The source material was CD45RA- memory CD4+ T cells from PBMCs. This specimen's cell subset or site label, interpreted: memory T cells sorted ex vivo from peripheral blood. The CDR3 region reads CASSPGTSGLETQYF. The bases are TGTGCCAGCAGCCCCGGGACTAGCGGGTTGGAGACCCAGTACTTC.